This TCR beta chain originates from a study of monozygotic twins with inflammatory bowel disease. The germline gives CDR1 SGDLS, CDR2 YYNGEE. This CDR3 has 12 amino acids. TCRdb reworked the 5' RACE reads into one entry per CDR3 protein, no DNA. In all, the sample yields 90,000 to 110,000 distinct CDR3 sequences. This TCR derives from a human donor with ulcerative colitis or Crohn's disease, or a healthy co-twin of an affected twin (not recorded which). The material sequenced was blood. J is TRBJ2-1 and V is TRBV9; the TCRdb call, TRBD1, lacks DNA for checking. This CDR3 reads CASSTPSEVQFF. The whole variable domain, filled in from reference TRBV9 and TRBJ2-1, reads DSGVTQTPKHLITATGQRVTLRCSPRSGDLSVYWYQQSLDQGLQFLIQYYNGEERAKGNILERFSAQQFPDLHSELNLSSLELGDSALYFCASSTPSEVQFFGPGTRLTVL.